The 22 T cell receptor beta chains given below trace back to one sample, sequenced in a study of cytomegalovirus exposure and HLA in healthy donors. Profiled with immunoSEQ multiplex PCR; TCRdb holds only in-frame clones, not every one. The table lists 240,000 or so clones, about 90% of them singletons. Sequences were obtained from PBMCs. The receptors were gathered from a woman between 25 and 40 years old in good health and CMV-seropositive.

This clone occurred a few times. The gene calls are TRBV19 and TRBJ1-3; D is possibly TRBD1 (5 bases). V lost 4 bases to trimming and J lost 0 bases, with 7 bases between them. The CDR3 has 14 amino acids. CDR1 and CDR2 from the germline V gene are LNHDA and SQIVND (reference sequence). CDR3 region: CASSRGDSGNTIYF. The CDR3 DNA reads TGTGCCAGTAGTAGGGGGGACTCTGGAAACACCATATATTTT.

The chain employs TRBV29-1 and TRBJ2-5, with 7 bases aligning to TRBD2. The germline CDR1 and CDR2 sequences are SQVTM and ANQGSEA. The V segment lost 3 bases and the J segment 0 bases; nucleotides outside the gene matches: 4. This CDR3 is built from 14 residues. The CDR3 DNA reads TGCAGCGTTGATAGAGCGGGGTACCAAGAGACCCAGTACTTC. This translates into CSVDRAGYQETQYF.

The chain couples TRBV6-5 to TRBJ2-2; TRBD1 matches 7 bases. J gave up 3 bases and V 6 bases, and 10 bases lay outside the gene matches. CDR1 MNHEY and CDR2 SVGAGI come from the germline V gene. This CDR3 has 16 amino acids. CDR3 DNA sequence: TGTGCCAGCAGCTACGGACAGGTTAAGGACACCGGGGAGCTGTTTTTT. Amino acid sequence: CASSYGQVKDTGELFF.

This clone was recorded once. V is TRBV6-5 and J is TRBJ1-2, with D hard to call. The germline V gene encodes CDR1 MNHEY and CDR2 SVGAGI. Trimming left V 6 bases short and J 5 bases short, with 10 bases between. The CDR3 spans 12 residues. This CDR3 reads CASRTGLYGYTF. The CDR3 nucleotides read TGTGCCAGCAGGACGGGTCTATATGGCTACACCTTC.

In its sample, this clone was seen a few times. J is TRBJ1-5 and V is TRBV2; D unresolved. Looked up from germline, CDR1 is SNHLY and CDR2 is FYNNEI. V was trimmed by 1 base and J by 4 bases, leaving 11 bases between them. CDR3 length: 15 residues. This CDR3 reads CASSEGQVANQPQHF. DNA for the CDR3: TGTGCCAGCAGTGAAGGCCAGGTGGCAAATCAGCCCCAGCATTTT.

V and J are TRBV25-1 and TRBJ1-1, with TRBD1 matching over 7 bases. Trimming cost V 7 bases and J 1 base; bases outside gene matches: 9. Germline values: CDR1 MGHDK, CDR2 SYGVNS. The CDR3 is made up of 15 amino acids. This CDR3 is CASTNYGTANTEAFF. In DNA, the CDR3 is TGTGCCAGCACTAACTACGGGACAGCGAACACTGAAGCTTTCTTT. The whole variable domain, filled in from reference TRBV25-1 and TRBJ1-1, reads EADIYQTPRYLVIGTGKKITLECSQTMGHDKMYWYQQDPGMELHLIHYSYGVNSTEKGDLSSESTVSRIRTEHFPLTLESARPSHTSQYLCASTNYGTANTEAFFGQGTRLTVV.

The rearrangement uses TRBV18 and TRBJ1-1; D not resolved. The CDR3 covers 13 residues. Trimming left V 3 bases short and J 9 bases short, with 14 bases between. Per the germline V gene, CDR1 is KGHSH and CDR2 is LQKENI. CDR3 in amino acids: CASSPQEGAKAFF. The CDR3 bases are TGTGCCAGCTCACCCCAAGAGGGTGCTAAAGCTTTCTTT.

This chain uses TRBV6-1 with TRBJ2-1, with D uncertain. CDR3 length: 9 residues. The V gene lost 4 bases and the J gene lost 15 bases, with 7 bases spanning the gap. In germline, CDR1 is MNHNS, CDR2 SASEGT. The chain's CDR3 is CASSVPGFF. CDR3 coding DNA: TGTGCCAGCAGTGTACCGGGGTTCTTC.

This chain connects TRBV12-5 to TRBJ2-5, with D possibly being TRBD1 (6 bases). Trimming stripped 0 bases from V and 3 bases from J, with 14 bases between. The length of the CDR3 is 16 residues. Germline lookup yields CDR1 LGHNT and CDR2 FRNRAP. CDR3 bases: TGTGCTAGTGGTTTGGTACTAGGACAGCGTGAAGAGACCCAGTACTTC. It yields the protein CASGLVLGQREETQYF.

The chain carries TRBV6-5 and TRBJ1-1; D unresolved. This CDR3 contains 15 residues. The V end lost 0 bases, the J end lost 10 bases, and 18 bases lay between the germline ends. Germline CDR1 reads MNHEY; CDR2 reads SVGAGI. CDR3 sequence (DNA): TGTGCCAGCAGTTACTCACGGGGAAGTGTCAGAATAGCTTTCTTT. Translation gives CASSYSRGSVRIAFF.

The J gene is TRBJ2-1, the V gene TRBV4-1, with 10 positions matching TRBD2. Trimming at V came to 1 base and at J to 8 bases, leaving 5 bases not matched to a gene. This CDR3 region has 15 residues. The germline V gene has CDR1 MGHRA and CDR2 YSYEKL. The CDR3: CASSQGLAGEDEQFF. CDR3 bases: TGCGCCAGCAGCCAAGGGCTAGCGGGAGAAGATGAGCAGTTCTTC.

This rearrangement joins TRBV27 to TRBJ2-3; TRBD2 matches at 9 bases. The CDR3 runs to 18 residues. The V and J ends lost 7 bases and 0 bases, in that order; junction bases with no gene match: 14. Germline CDR1 MNHEY, CDR2 SMNVEV (reference sequence). CDR3 sequence reads: CASNERAGGIHSTDTQYF. The CDR3 nucleotides read TGTGCCAGCAATGAGCGAGCGGGAGGAATACACAGCACAGATACGCAGTATTTT.

The J gene is TRBJ1-5, the V gene TRBV27, with TRBD1 matching 7 bases. The CDR3 runs 14 residues. With V trimmed by 5 bases and J by 6 bases, 7 bases remained unmatched. From germline, CDR1 is MNHEY and CDR2 SMNVEV (reference sequence). The CDR3 protein is CASSRWTGSQPQHF. CDR3 nucleotides: TGTGCCAGCAGTCGATGGACAGGCAGTCAGCCCCAGCATTTT.

This clone was seen only once. J is TRBJ2-7 and V is TRBV7-3, with 7 nucleotides matching TRBD2. V dropped 0 bases and J dropped 2; count of bases not matched to a gene: 4. CDR3 length: 15 residues. Germline V gives CDR1 SGHTA, CDR2 FQGTGA. CDR3 sequence: CASSLTSGSTYEQYF. DNA for the CDR3: TGTGCCAGCAGCTTAACTAGCGGGTCAACCTACGAGCAGTACTTC.

This clone was seen a single time. The V call is TRBV21-1, the J call TRBJ2-2; TRBD1 is taken as the D call from the table, unchecked against the DNA. TRBV21-1 is reported as a pseudogene. This CDR3 is 19 amino acids long. The CDR3 region has the DNA TGTGCCAGCGAAGCCGACGACGAAAGGGGAAGTCGGTGGGCCGGGGAGCTGTTTTTT. Translating gives CASEADDERGSRWAGELFF.

The J gene is TRBJ2-5, the V gene TRBV5-1; D might be TRBD2 (6 bases). CDR1 and CDR2 from the germline V gene are SGHRS and YFSETQ. Trimming stripped 4 bases from V and 5 bases from J, with 15 bases between. This CDR3 comprises 14 residues. CDR3 protein: CASSAGLQGETQYF. CDR3 in DNA: TGCGCCAGCAGCGCGGGACTTCAAGGGGAGACCCAGTACTTC.

J is TRBJ2-3 and V is TRBV5-4; possible D gene TRBD2, 7 bases. V was trimmed by 10 bases and J by 6 bases, leaving 21 bases between them. CDR3 size: 14 residues. Germline V lookup: CDR1 SGHNT, CDR2 YYREEE (reference sequence). The CDR3 DNA follows: TGTGCCCTAAATAAGGGGGGAGGGGACGATACGCAGTATTTT. This codes for CALNKGGGDDTQYF.

J is TRBJ2-1 and V is TRBV7-6; D remains unclear. Germline values: CDR1 SGHVS, CDR2 FNYEAQ. The CDR3 covers 16 residues. Trimming removed 1 base from V and 0 bases from J, with 10 bases in between. CDR3 bases: TGTGCCAGCAGCTTAGACAGCCTAATCTCCTACAATGAGCAGTTCTTC. Amino acids: CASSLDSLISYNEQFF.

The gene calls are TRBV6-1 and TRBJ2-5, with 16 bases matching TRBD2. In germline, CDR1 is MNHNS, CDR2 SASEGT. The ends lost 4 bases at V and 5 bases at J; junction bases unmatched: 10. CDR3 length: 18 amino acids. CDR3 nucleotide sequence: TGTGCCAGCAGTGGGTCCGGGACTAGCGGGAGGGCCGGCGAGACCCAGTACTTC. Translated, it gives CASSGSGTSGRAGETQYF.

The chain uses TRBV4-2 and TRBJ1-2; 8 bases are a match to TRBD1. The CDR3 runs to 15 residues. V dropped 0 bases and J dropped 7; count of bases not matched to a gene: 7. Germline V CDR1 and CDR2: LGHNA, YNFKEQ. In nucleotides, the CDR3 is TGTGCCAGCAGCCAAGAGTGGCAGGGGGCTGGTGGCTACACCTTC. The encoded protein is CASSQEWQGAGGYTF.

The chain has TRBV15 and TRBJ1-4, with D unresolved. CDR3 length: 15 amino acids. With 0 bases removed from V and 5 bases from J, the gap between germline ends came to 10 bases. Germline V lookup: CDR1 LNHNV, CDR2 YYDKDF (reference sequence). CDR3 region: CATSRDQVVNEKLFF. As DNA, the CDR3 is TGTGCCACCAGCAGAGATCAGGTAGTCAATGAAAAACTGTTTTTT. The full variable domain, its missing parts supplied by reference TRBV15 and TRBJ1-4, is DAMVIQNPRYQVTQFGKPVTLSCSQTLNHNVMYWYQQKSSQAPKLLFHYYDKDFNNEADTPDNFQSRRPNTSFCFLDIRSPGLGDTAMYLCATSRDQVVNEKLFFGSGTQLSVL.

V is TRBV28 and J is TRBJ2-7; 9 bases are shared with TRBD1. This CDR3 contains 16 residues. Germline V gene sequence: CDR1 MDHEN, CDR2 SYDVKM. Germline trimming cut 3 bases from V and 0 bases from J; bases unmatched to any gene: 6. The CDR3 DNA follows: TGTGCCAGCAGTTTCGGATCGACAGGGGGCTCCTACGAGCAGTACTTC. Amino acid sequence: CASSFGSTGGSYEQYF. Using reference TRBV28 and TRBJ2-7 for the parts outside the CDR3, the full variable domain is DVKVTQSSRYLVKRTGEKVFLECVQDMDHENMFWYRQDPGLGLRLIYFSYDVKMKEKGDIPEGYSVSREKKERFSLILESASTNQTSMYLCASSFGSTGGSYEQYFGPGTRLTVT.